The source of this T cell receptor beta chain is a study of blood T cell repertoires in COVID-19. Across the whole study: The origin of the acute and convalescent COVID-19 samples was the United States, Italy and Spain. PBMCs, B-cell-depleted T cells, or T cells provided the cDNA or gDNA that made up the material.

In the original analysis: Reference gene primers were amplified, and this amplification served to estimate nucleated cell counts. Produced via immunoSEQ multiplex PCR; TCRdb's table is partial and in-frame only. The V and J calls and clone size were taken over from that table, and D and trimming were inferred from the DNA. Of tens of thousands of clones in the sample, around 80% were seen once. The V gene's germline CDR1 is LGHDT and CDR2 YNNKEL (reference sequence). The CDR3 totals 18 residues. V was pared by 1 base and J by 8 bases, with 18 bases of the junction left unmatched. This TCR was recovered from a man between 65 and 80 years old with acute or convalescent COVID-19. The chain recombines TRBV3-1 (or the pseudogene TRBV3-2) with TRBJ1-2; the match to TRBD1 covers 8 bases. Material: peripheral blood. CDR3 protein: CASSQAAGTGTLTGGYTF. For the CDR3, the DNA is TGTGCCAGCAGCCAAGCCGCCGGGACAGGCACTCTAACGGGGGGCTACACCTTC.